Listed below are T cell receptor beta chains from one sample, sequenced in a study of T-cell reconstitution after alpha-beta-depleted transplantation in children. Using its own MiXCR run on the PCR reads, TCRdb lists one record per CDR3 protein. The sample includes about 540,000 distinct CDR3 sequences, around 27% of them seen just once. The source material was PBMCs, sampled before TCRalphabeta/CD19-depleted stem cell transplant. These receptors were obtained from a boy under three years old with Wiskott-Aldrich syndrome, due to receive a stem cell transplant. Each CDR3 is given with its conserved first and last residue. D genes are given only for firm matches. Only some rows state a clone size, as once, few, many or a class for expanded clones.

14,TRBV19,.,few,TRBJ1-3,CASKSGASGNTIYF,TGTGCCAGCAAATCAGGTGCCTCTGGAAACACCATATATTTT
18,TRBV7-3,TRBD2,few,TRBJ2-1,CASRSGTSGGLSYNEQFF,TGTGCCAGCAGATCCGGGACTAGCGGGGGTCTCTCCTACAATGAGCAGTTCTTC
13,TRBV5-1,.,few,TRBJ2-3,CASSEGATDTQYF,TGCGCCAGTTCCGAGGGAGCCACAGATACGCAGTATTTT
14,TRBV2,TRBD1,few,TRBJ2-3,CASSVDRGGDTQYF,TGTGCCAGCAGTGTGGACAGGGGAGGCGATACGCAGTATTTT
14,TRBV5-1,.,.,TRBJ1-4,CASSKGDWDEKLFF,TGCGCCAGCAGCAAGGGGGATTGGGATGAAAAACTGTTTTTT
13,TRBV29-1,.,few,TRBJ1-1,CSVKQVMNTEAFF,TGCAGCGTGAAACAGGTGATGAACACTGAAGCTTTCTTT
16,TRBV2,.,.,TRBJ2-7,CASSEAQRSTTYEQYF,TGTGCCAGCAGTGAAGCGCAGCGAAGCACAACATACGAGCAGTACTTC
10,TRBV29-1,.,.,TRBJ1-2,CSVRGSGYTF,TGCAGCGTTCGCGGGTCTGGCTACACCTTC
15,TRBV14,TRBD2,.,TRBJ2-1,CASSQVLAGVGEQFF,TGTGCCAGCAGCCAAGTATTAGCGGGAGTTGGTGAGCAGTTCTTC
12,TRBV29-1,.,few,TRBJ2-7,CSVRLGAYEQYF,TGCAGCGTTCGCTTGGGGGCCTACGAGCAGTACTTC
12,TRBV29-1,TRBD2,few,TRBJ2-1,CSLAGGGNEQFF,TGCAGCCTAGCGGGAGGAGGCAATGAGCAGTTCTTC
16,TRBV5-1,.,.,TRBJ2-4,CASSLDREVAKNIQYF,TGCGCCAGCAGCTTGGACAGGGAGGTGGCCAAAAACATTCAGTACTTC
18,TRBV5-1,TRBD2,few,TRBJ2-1,CASSLSNTGLAGAYEQFF,TGCGCCAGCAGCTTGTCAAACACGGGACTAGCGGGAGCCTATGAGCAGTTCTTC
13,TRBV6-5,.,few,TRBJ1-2,CASSYEPDYGYTF,TGTGCCAGCAGTTATGAGCCAGACTATGGCTACACCTTC
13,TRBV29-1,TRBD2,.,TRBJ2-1,CSVGGLAANEQFF,TGCAGCGTTGGGGGACTAGCGGCCAATGAGCAGTTCTTC
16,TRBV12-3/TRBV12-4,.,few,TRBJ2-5,CASSMSRGRIVETQYF,TGTGCCAGCAGTATGAGTCGCGGGCGAATCGTAGAGACCCAGTACTTC
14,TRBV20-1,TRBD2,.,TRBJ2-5,CSAREREGRETQYF,TGCAGTGCTAGGGAGCGGGAGGGCCGGGAGACCCAGTACTTC
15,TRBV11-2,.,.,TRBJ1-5,CASSLEGSPNQPQHF,TGTGCCAGCAGCTTAGAGGGGAGTCCAAATCAGCCCCAGCATTTT
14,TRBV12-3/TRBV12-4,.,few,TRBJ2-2,CASRNRESTGELFF,TGTGCCAGCAGAAACCGGGAGAGCACCGGGGAGCTGTTTTTT
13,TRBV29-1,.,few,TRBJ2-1,CSVLNTLRGEQFF,TGCAGCGTCCTAAACACTCTCCGGGGTGAGCAGTTCTTC
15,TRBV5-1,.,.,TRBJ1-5,CASSFGHGENQPQHF,TGCGCCAGCAGCTTCGGGCATGGCGAGAATCAGCCCCAGCATTTT
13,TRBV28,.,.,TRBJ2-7,CASRSTGLYEQYF,TGTGCCAGCAGGTCAACAGGGTTGTACGAGCAGTACTTC
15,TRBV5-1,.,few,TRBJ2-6,CASSSDRTRANVLTF,TGCGCCAGCAGCTCCGACCGTACCAGGGCCAACGTCCTGACTTTC
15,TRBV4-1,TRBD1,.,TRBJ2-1,CASSNRDRGYNEQFF,TGCGCCAGCAGCAACCGGGACAGGGGCTACAATGAGCAGTTCTTC
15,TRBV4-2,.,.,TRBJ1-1,CASSLASGKNTEAFF,TGTGCCAGCAGCCTCGCTTCAGGGAAGAACACTGAAGCTTTCTTT
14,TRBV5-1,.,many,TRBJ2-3,CASRFTTGTDTQYF,TGCGCCAGCAGGTTTACGACTGGCACAGATACGCAGTATTTT
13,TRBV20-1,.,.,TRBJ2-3,CSARVDGTDTQYF,TGCAGTGCTAGAGTGGACGGCACAGATACGCAGTATTTT
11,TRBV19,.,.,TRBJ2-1,CASSVLNEQFF,TGTGCCAGTAGTGTCCTTAATGAGCAGTTCTTC
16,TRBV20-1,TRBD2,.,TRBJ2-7,CSASRLAGAFLSEQYF,TGCAGTGCTAGTCGACTAGCGGGAGCGTTTTTATCCGAGCAGTACTTC
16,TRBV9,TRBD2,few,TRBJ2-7,CASSVGLAGDPYEQYF,TGTGCCAGCAGCGTAGGACTAGCGGGAGACCCCTACGAGCAGTACTTC
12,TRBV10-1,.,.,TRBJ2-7,CASSESSYEQYF,TGCGCCAGCAGTGAATCCAGCTACGAGCAGTACTTC
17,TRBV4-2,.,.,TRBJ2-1,CASSQESGTPTGAEQFF,TGTGCCAGCAGCCAAGAGTCTGGGACCCCAACCGGGGCTGAGCAGTTCTTC
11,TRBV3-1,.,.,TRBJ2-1,CASCRDNEQFF,TGTGCCAGCTGCAGGGACAATGAGCAGTTCTTC
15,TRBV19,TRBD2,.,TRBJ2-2,CASSILAGGVGELFF,TGTGCCAGTAGTATCCTAGCGGGAGGTGTCGGGGAGCTGTTTTTT
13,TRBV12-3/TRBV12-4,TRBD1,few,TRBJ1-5,CASSAQGDQPQHF,TGTGCCAGCAGTGCCCAGGGGGATCAGCCCCAGCATTTT
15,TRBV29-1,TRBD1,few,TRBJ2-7,CSVGGKRTGGNEQYF,TGCAGCGTTGGGGGCAAGAGGACAGGGGGCAACGAGCAGTACTTC
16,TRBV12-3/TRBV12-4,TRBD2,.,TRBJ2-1,CASSRGSGRALNEQFF,TGTGCCAGCAGCCGCGGTAGCGGGAGGGCCCTCAATGAGCAGTTCTTC
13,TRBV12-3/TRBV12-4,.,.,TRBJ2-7,CASSFGLLGEQYF,TGTGCCAGCAGTTTCGGACTCCTAGGGGAGCAGTACTTC
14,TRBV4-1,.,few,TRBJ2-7,CASSQDRLSYEQYF,TGCGCCAGCAGCCAAGATCGGTTGAGCTACGAGCAGTACTTC
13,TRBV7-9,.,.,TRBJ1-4,CASSLMTREKLFF,TGTGCCAGCAGCTTGATGACACGTGAAAAACTGTTTTTT
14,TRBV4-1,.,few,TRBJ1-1,CASSQVTRWAEAFF,TGCGCCAGCAGCCAAGTTACGCGATGGGCTGAAGCTTTCTTT
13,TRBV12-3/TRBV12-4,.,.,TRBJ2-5,CASSYRSGETQYF,TGTGCCAGCAGTTACCGATCAGGGGAGACCCAGTACTTC
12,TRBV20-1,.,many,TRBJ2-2,CSARLRAGELFF,TGCAGTGCTAGATTGAGGGCCGGGGAGCTGTTTTTT
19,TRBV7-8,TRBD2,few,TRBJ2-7,CASSLWGRPAGVPRYEQYF,TGTGCCAGCAGCTTATGGGGGAGGCCAGCGGGAGTACCTCGATACGAGCAGTACTTC
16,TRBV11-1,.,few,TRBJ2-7,CASSLAPGDGPYEQYF,TGTGCCAGCAGCTTAGCCCCGGGGGACGGGCCCTACGAGCAGTACTTC
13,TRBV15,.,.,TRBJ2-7,CATSQGIRYEQYF,TGTGCCACCTCACAGGGAATTAGGTACGAGCAGTACTTC
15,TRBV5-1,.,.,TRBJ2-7,CASSLAFTVADEQYF,TGCGCCAGCAGCTTGGCCTTTACCGTAGCGGACGAGCAGTACTTC